This section outlines one TCR beta chain sequence together with its context. Its antigen is not known. TCRdb keeps only in-frame clones here, not all; method: immunoSEQ multiplex PCR. Seen here are some 87,000 clones, roughly 90% observed once, and the top ten hold roughly 0.31%. This entry belongs to a study of graft-versus-host responses after intestinal transplantation. Study as a whole: After anti-thymocyte globulin induction, recipients took tacrolimus and steroids for 3 to 4 years. Findings and caveats of the study: Allografts carried high graft-versus-host to host-versus-graft clonal ratios in patients having graft-donor T cell macrochimerism. Recipient-marrow GvH clones were detected, some having first appeared in ileum or blood. Early after transplant, HvG declines were associated with peak levels of circulating GvH clones.

This CDR3 is 16 amino acids long. Trimming cost V 7 bases and J 4 bases, with 23 bases left between them. Germline V gives CDR1 SGHNT, CDR2 YENEEA. This TCR derives from a human donor who received an intestinal transplant. The specimen comprised unstimulated CD4+ T cells sorted from spleen or lymph node cells, sampled before intestinal transplant. The V gene is TRBV11-3, the J gene TRBJ2-7; a weak D match, TRBD1 (5 bases). CDR3 loop: CASTPRGTGAFYEQYF. The CDR3 bases are TGTGCCAGCACCCCCCGCGGCACAGGCGCTTTTTACGAGCAGTACTTC.